Presented here are 17 T cell receptor beta chains from one specimen sequenced in a study of neurological immune-mediated disorders. TCRdb fed the 5' RACE reads into MiXCR, producing one record per CDR3 protein. Among 85,000 to 90,000 distinct CDR3 sequences, roughly 3.5% were seen once, and the ten largest hold around 3.1%. The sequenced sample was PBMCs. Source of these receptors: a woman between 50 and 59 years old with multiple sclerosis.

This clonotype was observed at least ten times. The rearrangement uses TRBV5-1 and TRBJ1-2; the D gene is possibly TRBD1 (5 bases). The V and J ends lost 0 bases and 2 bases respectively, with 14 bases between them. Germline CDR1 SGHRS, CDR2 YFSETQ. The CDR3 contains 16 residues. For the CDR3, the DNA is TGCGCCAGCAGCTTGGGTCCAACAAACAGGAACTATGGCTACACCTTC. Translation: CASSLGPTNRNYGYTF.

This clonotype was observed many times. The chain joins TRBV6-2 or TRBV6-3 to TRBJ2-1; D is perhaps TRBD2 (6 bases). This CDR3 has 14 residues. The V gene lost 6 bases and the J gene lost 3 bases, with 12 bases spanning the gap. Germline V gene sequence: CDR1 MNHEY, CDR2 SVGEGT. The DNA of the CDR3 is TGTGCCAGCAGAGCCGGCGGGGTCTACAATGAGCAGTTCTTC. Its protein product is CASRAGGVYNEQFF.

On this clonotype: A read error may be the cause here, since a much bigger clone is one base away. This chain joins TRBV12-3 or TRBV12-4 and TRBJ1-5; D is uncertain. Trimming removed 6 bases from V and 12 bases from J, with 6 bases in between. This CDR3 has 9 residues. CDR3 in amino acids: CASSPHQHF. CDR3 in DNA: TGTGCCAGCAGCCCGCACCAGCATTTT.

This clonotype appeared many times. The rearrangement joins TRBV20-1 to TRBJ1-2; D is ambiguous. V lost 2 bases, J lost 8 bases, and 15 bases lay in between. There are 13 residues in the CDR3. From germline, CDR1 is DFQATT and CDR2 SNEGSKA (reference sequence). CDR3 amino acids: CSARRVLLEGYTF. CDR3 DNA sequence: TGCAGTGCTAGACGGGTTTTACTTGAGGGCTACACCTTC.

This clonotype was detected many times. In DNA, the CDR3 is TGTGCCAGCAGCCCATATCGGCTTAGCGGGGACCCCAGGCCCTTCTTC. This gives the protein CASSPYRLSGDPRPFF. This chain joins TRBV7-6 and TRBJ2-1, with 8 bases aligning to TRBD2. V lost 5 bases and J lost 16; bases outside the gene matches: 22. The length of the CDR3 is 16 residues. Germline values: CDR1 SGHVS, CDR2 FNYEAQ.

Ten or more counts support this clonotype. In nucleotides, the CDR3 is TGTGCTAGTGGTTTGATGGCTCCGGGTAACTATGGCTACACCTTC. Protein sequence: CASGLMAPGNYGYTF. This chain uses TRBV12-5 with TRBJ1-2; D unclear. The V end lost 2 bases, the J end lost 1 base, and 11 bases lay between the germline ends. The CDR3 runs to 15 residues. Per the germline V gene, CDR1 is LGHNT and CDR2 is FRNRAP.

In this sample, this clonotype turned up many times. The chain links TRBV6-5 to TRBJ2-1; no firm D call. Germline values: CDR1 MNHEY, CDR2 SVGAGI. V lost 6 bases and J lost 0, with 9 bases in between. There are 14 residues in the CDR3. The CDR3 nucleotides read TGTGCCAGCAGGAAAAGAAGCTCCTACAATGAGCAGTTCTTC. Residues: CASRKRSSYNEQFF.

The chain combines TRBV10-3 with TRBJ2-7, with D possibly matching TRBD1 (6 bases). V was clipped by 5 bases and J by 7 bases, with 15 bases between them. CDR1 is ENHRY, CDR2 SYGVKD, per germline. This CDR3 has 13 residues. The CDR3 bases are TGTGCCATCAGTTACAATGGGGGCGGGGAGCAGTACTTC. This encodes CAISYNGGGEQYF.

This clonotype was counted at least ten times. The chain joins TRBV7-2 to TRBJ2-7; TRBD2 agrees at 10 bases. With V trimmed by 6 bases and J by 6 bases, 2 bases remained unmatched. This CDR3 is 12 amino acids long. Per the germline V gene, CDR1 is SGHTA and CDR2 is FQGNSA. The CDR3 is CASRLAGAEQYF. The CDR3 DNA reads as TGTGCCAGCAGGCTAGCGGGGGCCGAGCAGTACTTC.

This clonotype was recorded at least ten times. V usage is TRBV5-5 and J usage is TRBJ2-2, with D possibly being TRBD1 (6 bases). This CDR3 spans 15 amino acids. Germline-derived CDR1 and CDR2 are SGHKS and YYEKEE (reference sequence). The V end was cut by 1 base, the J end by 3 bases, with 10 bases between. The CDR3 loop is CASSLRTDHTGELFF. The CDR3 region has the DNA TGTGCCAGCAGCTTGAGGACAGATCACACCGGGGAGCTGTTTTTT.

Note on this clonotype: This may stem from a read error, because a much larger clone lies one nucleotide away. The CDR3 DNA reads TGCGCCAGCAGCCACGGGCAGGGGTACAATGAGCAGTTCTTC. It is translated as CASSHGQGYNEQFF. V is TRBV4-3 and J is TRBJ2-1; tentatively, D is TRBD1 (6 bases). CDR1 and CDR2 from the germline V gene are LGHNA and YSLEER. This CDR3 region has 14 residues. Trimming stripped 3 bases from V and 4 bases from J, with 10 bases between.

This clonotype has a count of ten or more. V usage is TRBV3-1 and J usage is TRBJ2-3; D is uncertain. CDR3 length: 13 residues. Germline V gene sequence: CDR1 LGHDT, CDR2 YNNKEL (reference sequence). V lost 1 base and J lost 2, with 4 bases in between. The CDR3 sequence is CASSQVATDTQYF. CDR3 nucleotides: TGTGCCAGCAGCCAAGTTGCCACAGATACGCAGTATTTT.

This clonotype was recorded at least ten times. V usage is TRBV7-2 and J usage is TRBJ2-3; D is undetermined. V lost 2 bases and J lost 3, with 9 bases in between. The germline gives CDR1 SGHTA, CDR2 FQGNSA. This CDR3 spans 14 amino acids. This chain's CDR3 is CASSLSHGTDTQYF. CDR3 bases: TGTGCCAGCAGCTTAAGCCACGGAACAGATACGCAGTATTTT.

This clonotype was seen many times. This chain uses TRBV7-2 with TRBJ1-5; 9 positions match TRBD1. V shed 2 bases and J 0 bases; nucleotides not matched to a gene: 8. CDR1 and CDR2 from the germline V gene are SGHTA and FQGNSA. The CDR3 is 18 residues long. The CDR3, as DNA: TGTGCCAGCAGCTTATCGTCCGGGACAGGGCATAGCAATCAGCCCCAGCATTTT. This gives the protein CASSLSSGTGHSNQPQHF. The whole variable domain, filled in from reference TRBV7-2 and TRBJ1-5, reads GAGVSQSPSNKVTEKGKDVELRCDPISGHTALYWYRQSLGQGLEFLIYFQGNSAPDKSGLPSDRFSAERTGGSVSTLTIQRTQQEDSAVYLCASSLSSGTGHSNQPQHFGDGTRLSIL.

This clonotype was detected many times. The V and J genes are TRBV20-1 and TRBJ1-2; 10 bases map to TRBD1. The CDR3 is 12 residues long. Germline V gene lookup returns CDR1 DFQATT and CDR2 SNEGSKA (reference sequence). V was clipped by 7 bases and J by 6 bases; unmatched bases: 5. Here the CDR3 reads CSGTGTGDGYTF. The CDR3 bases are TGCAGTGGTACCGGGACAGGGGATGGCTACACCTTC.

This clonotype has ten or more counts. The V gene is TRBV12-3 or TRBV12-4, the J gene TRBJ2-7; D is unresolved. Trimming stripped 3 bases from V and 5 bases from J, with 14 bases between. This CDR3 has 14 residues. CDR3 DNA: TGTGCCAGCAGTTTTGCCCCGGGTGGCAACGAGCAGTACTTC. Its protein is CASSFAPGGNEQYF.

This clonotype occurred many times. The gene calls are TRBV2 and TRBJ1-1, with 7 bases fitting TRBD1. V lost 6 bases and J lost 5; bases outside the gene matches: 9. The CDR3 totals 14 residues. Germline lookup yields CDR1 SNHLY and CDR2 FYNNEI. The CDR3 loop is CASRVTGEGTEAFF. The CDR3, as DNA: TGTGCCAGCAGAGTAACAGGGGAAGGGACTGAAGCTTTCTTT.